Presented here are 21 T cell receptor beta chains from one specimen sequenced in a study of shared clonotypes between healthy human individuals (TCRdb year 2020). Library method: the immunoSEQ multiplex PCR assay. Sourced from immuneACCESS, this table was stored by TCRdb with only in-frame sequences that have V and J called. A share of the clones is absent; for the studies checked, an unresolved V gene accounts for under half, and the remainder has no known explanation. The sample table records more than 2,000,000 clones; approximately 90% of these occur just once. The top ten clones comprise over 0.12% of the sample. Sequenced: naive CD4+ T cells sorted from blood. What this sample's cell subset or site label stands for: CD45RA+ positively selected. Receptors originate from a man in his late teens or twenties in good health.

V usage is TRBV19 and J usage is TRBJ2-5; perhaps TRBD2 as D (6 bases). The CDR3 is 13 residues long. The V gene's germline CDR1 is LNHDA and CDR2 SQIVND (reference sequence). V was pared by 3 bases and J by 9 bases, with 14 bases between. In nucleotides, the CDR3 is TGTGCCAGTAGTATGGACGGGACGGGGGCCCAGTACTTC. Translating gives CASSMDGTGAQYF.

The genes are TRBV18 and TRBJ2-3; D unresolved. The germline V gene has CDR1 KGHSH and CDR2 LQKENI. The ends were cut back, 2 bases at V and 4 bases at J, with 7 bases in the middle. The CDR3 contains 13 residues. CDR3 DNA sequence: TGTGCCAGCTCACCAGTTGCGGCAGATACGCAGTATTTT. Amino acid sequence: CASSPVAADTQYF.

CDR3 nucleotide sequence: TGTGCCAGCAGTGAAAACCACTCTGGGGCCAACGTCCTGACTTTC. Protein: CASSENHSGANVLTF. The rearrangement joins TRBV2 to TRBJ2-6; D not certain. This CDR3 is 15 amino acids long. V was pared by 2 bases and J by 0 bases, with 5 bases between. CDR1 and CDR2 from the germline V gene are SNHLY and FYNNEI.

The chain has TRBV28 and TRBJ1-2; 7 positions agree with TRBD1. V gave up 3 bases and J gave up 5 bases; unmatched junction bases: 9. Germline values: CDR1 MDHEN, CDR2 SYDVKM. The CDR3 consists of 15 residues. The DNA for the CDR3 is TGTGCCAGCAGTTTCCGCGGCAGGGGGGAATATGGCTACACCTTC. Amino acid sequence: CASSFRGRGEYGYTF.

Only one count was recorded for this clone. The DNA of the CDR3 is TGTGCCAGCAGCTTTTTTACCGGGATCTTTTCTAGCACAGATACGCAGTATTTT. Amino acids: CASSFFTGIFSSTDTQYF. The V and J genes are TRBV7-9 and TRBJ2-3; perhaps TRBD2 as D (5 bases). Germline CDR1 is SEHNR and CDR2 is FQNEAQ (reference sequence). Trimming pared 3 bases from V and 0 bases from J, leaving 19 bases between. The CDR3 covers 18 residues.

The chain links TRBV18 to TRBJ2-1; 7 nucleotides match TRBD1. Trimming removed 0 bases from V and 2 bases from J; junction bases left unmatched: 4. Germline CDR1 is KGHSH and CDR2 is LQKENI. CDR3 length: 16 residues. In DNA form, the CDR3 reads TGTGCCAGCTCACCACCGAATCAGGGGGCCTACAATGAGCAGTTCTTC. It specifies CASSPPNQGAYNEQFF.

This sequence joins TRBV11-1 and TRBJ2-3; D possibly uses TRBD1 or TRBD2 (6 bases each). Germline CDR1 reads SGHAT; CDR2 reads FQDESV (reference sequence). The V and J ends lost 5 bases and 2 bases respectively, with 17 bases between them. This CDR3 is 16 amino acids long. CDR3 sequence reads: CASSPSRGLSTDTQYF. CDR3 sequence (DNA): TGTGCCAGCAGCCCAAGTCGGGGGCTTTCCACAGATACGCAGTATTTT.

Remarks on this clone: Other DNA sequences of this sample code for an identical CDR3. The chain carries TRBV28 and TRBJ1-6; D possibly corresponds to TRBD1 (6 bases). CDR1 is MDHEN and CDR2 is SYDVKM in the germline V gene. V dropped 6 bases and J dropped 8 bases, with 17 bases sitting between them. The CDR3 runs to 15 residues. The CDR3 sequence is CASRTGTSGDSPLHF. The CDR3 DNA reads TGTGCCAGCAGAACCGGGACATCGGGGGATTCACCCCTCCACTTT.

The chain uses TRBV30 and TRBJ1-2, with 7 bases matching TRBD1. Looked up from germline, CDR1 is GTSNPN and CDR2 is SVGIG (reference sequence). CDR3 length equals 11 residues. V shed 4 bases and J 8 bases; nucleotides not matched to a gene: 4. In DNA form, the CDR3 reads TGTGCCTGGACAAGACAGGGCGGCTACACCTTC. Residues: CAWTRQGGYTF.

This clone appeared a few times. An end of the junction does not agree with germline; a read error may underlie this. V usage is TRBV2 and J usage is TRBJ2-7; 7 bases map to TRBD1. Germline V gene lookup returns CDR1 SNHLY and CDR2 FYNNEI. This CDR3 comprises 15 residues. The CDR3: CASSGQVPRGDEQYF. CDR3 DNA sequence: TGTGCCAGTAGTGGACAGGTCCCTCGGGGAGACGAGCAGTACTTC.

This chain uses TRBV6-1 with TRBJ1-1; the D gene is possibly TRBD1 (6 bases). Trimming shortened V by 4 bases and J by 4 bases, and 10 bases separated the two germline ends. Germline lookup yields CDR1 MNHNS and CDR2 SASEGT. The CDR3 runs 13 residues. This CDR3 is CASSGTGFTEAFF. The CDR3 DNA follows: TGTGCCAGCAGTGGAACAGGGTTCACTGAAGCTTTCTTT.

The gene calls are TRBV5-4 and TRBJ2-3; D is possibly TRBD1 (5 bases). Between the trimmed V and J ends, which lost 5 bases and 2 bases, there was a span of 21 bases. This CDR3 is 17 amino acids long. Germline values: CDR1 SGHNT, CDR2 YYREEE (reference sequence). As DNA, the CDR3 is TGTGCCAGCAGAAAAACGAAAATACAACAGGTCACAGATACGCAGTATTTT. Amino acids: CASRKTKIQQVTDTQYF.

The chain joins TRBV5-1 to TRBJ2-7, with 9 bases lining up with TRBD2. This CDR3 comprises 16 residues. V trimming: 0 bases; J trimming: 5 bases; junction bases outside the gene matches: 9. Per germline, CDR1 SGHRS and CDR2 YFSETQ. The CDR3 protein is CASSLVFSSSGNEQYF. Written as DNA, the CDR3 is TGCGCCAGCAGCTTGGTTTTTTCTTCTAGCGGGAACGAGCAGTACTTC.

This chain uses TRBV28 with TRBJ1-2; D unresolved. Germline values: CDR1 MDHEN, CDR2 SYDVKM. Trimming pared 6 bases from V and 8 bases from J, leaving 22 bases between. The CDR3 has 15 residues. This CDR3 is CASRPPLGVWEGYTF. Here the CDR3 DNA reads TGTGCCAGCAGACCCCCCCTTGGGGTGTGGGAAGGCTACACCTTC.

This chain uses TRBV6-5 with TRBJ2-1; D gene unclear. The V end lost 6 bases, the J end lost 2 bases, and 5 bases lay between the germline ends. Germline-derived CDR1 and CDR2 are MNHEY and SVGAGI. The CDR3 is made up of 12 amino acids. The CDR3 loop is CASRATYNEQFF. CDR3 sequence (DNA): TGTGCCAGCAGAGCTACCTACAATGAGCAGTTCTTC.

In regard to this clone: The sample has other DNA sequences that encode this CDR3 too. V gene TRBV5-1 combines with J gene TRBJ2-1; no clear D gene. Germline values: CDR1 SGHRS, CDR2 YFSETQ. The CDR3 covers 13 residues. V was pared by 0 bases and J by 3 bases, with 4 bases between. This CDR3 reads CASSLGDYNEQFF. The DNA of the CDR3 is TGCGCCAGCAGCTTGGGAGACTACAATGAGCAGTTCTTC.

The CDR3 protein is CASSTCLRGGWSPSTDIYEQYF. CDR3 sequence (DNA): TGTGCCAGCAGCACCTGCTTGAGAGGGGGATGGAGTCCCTCGACTGATATCTACGAGCAGTACTTC. The J gene is TRBJ2-7, the V gene TRBV21-1; the table assigns TRBD1, which was not confirmed against the DNA. TRBV21-1 is reported as a pseudogene. The CDR3 is made up of 22 amino acids.

The chain combines TRBV5-1 with TRBJ1-6, with a possible D match to TRBD1 (5 bases). Germline V CDR1 and CDR2: SGHRS, YFSETQ. The CDR3 has 15 residues. Trimming removed 3 bases from V and 9 bases from J, with 16 bases in between. DNA for the CDR3: TGCGCCAGCAGCTCGATCCTTGGGGGGGGTTCACCCCTCCACTTT. Encoded protein: CASSSILGGGSPLHF. Full variable domain (missing parts from reference TRBV5-1 and TRBJ1-6): KAGVTQTPRYLIKTRGQQVTLSCSPISGHRSVSWYQQTPGQGLQFLFEYFSETQRNKGNFPGRFSGRQFSNSRSEMNVSTLELGDSALYLCASSSILGGGSPLHFGNGTRLTVT.

The J gene is TRBJ1-1, the V gene TRBV10-2, with TRBD1 as a possible D gene (5 bases). The length of the CDR3 is 15 residues. Germline V gene sequence: CDR1 WSHSY, CDR2 SAAADI. Trimming took 1 base from V and 2 from J, leaving 11 bases between them. CDR3 loop: CASSEWITGNTEAFF. The CDR3, as DNA: TGCGCCAGCAGTGAGTGGATTACAGGTAACACTGAAGCTTTCTTT.

The chain has TRBV6-5 and TRBJ2-5; the D gene is possibly TRBD1 (5 bases). This CDR3 is 14 amino acids long. Germline-derived CDR1 and CDR2 are MNHEY and SVGAGI. V was pared by 6 bases and J by 4 bases, with 15 bases between. The CDR3: CASRRGRVSETQYF. The CDR3 coding sequence is TGTGCCAGCAGAAGGGGTAGGGTGTCAGAGACCCAGTACTTC.

The V and J genes are TRBV9 and TRBJ2-1; 7 nucleotides agree with TRBD2. V lost 0 bases to trimming and J lost 0 bases; unmatched junction nucleotides: 3. CDR3 length: 16 residues. Per germline, CDR1 SGDLS and CDR2 YYNGEE. In DNA form, the CDR3 reads TGTGCCAGCAGCGTAGAATGGGGGGGCTCCTACAATGAGCAGTTCTTC. It codes for CASSVEWGGSYNEQFF.